The 24 T cell receptor beta chains below all came from one sample that was sequenced in a study of PD-1 blockade in mismatch repair-deficient tumors. Produced via immunoSEQ multiplex PCR; TCRdb's table is partial and in-frame only. Found here are tens of thousands of clones, around 75% of them singletons; the top ten hold 22%. This specimen consisted of peripheral blood, obtained 4 weeks after starting pembrolizumab. These receptors all come from an adult with mismatch repair-deficient cancer.

The chain uses TRBV29-1 and TRBJ2-7; D might be TRBD2 (7 bases). The CDR3 is 14 residues long. Trimming took 6 bases from V and 0 from J, leaving 15 bases between them. Germline-derived CDR1 and CDR2 are SQVTM and ANQGSEA. This CDR3 is CSVGGRMSSYEQYF. The CDR3 region has the DNA TGCAGCGTGGGGGGGCGGATGAGCTCCTACGAGCAGTACTTC.

The V and J genes are TRBV29-1 and TRBJ2-7; 8 bases map to TRBD2. CDR3 size: 15 residues. With 1 base clipped from V and 4 bases from J, the junction kept 9 bases outside the gene matches. Germline CDR1 reads SQVTM; CDR2 reads ANQGSEA. In nucleotides, the CDR3 is TGCAGCGTTGAAGGACGGGGGGGGTGGGGATACGAGCAGTACTTC. It yields the protein CSVEGRGGWGYEQYF.

The rearrangement joins TRBV12-5 to TRBJ2-5; 7 positions match TRBD1. CDR3 length: 16 amino acids. J lost 2 bases, V lost 2 bases, and 8 bases had no gene match. From germline, CDR1 is LGHNT and CDR2 FRNRAP. CDR3 amino acids: CASGLLGTVGQETQYF. The CDR3 coding sequence is TGTGCTAGTGGTTTGCTTGGGACAGTCGGACAAGAGACCCAGTACTTC.

The chain is built from TRBV19 and TRBJ2-4; 7 bases are a match to TRBD1. The junction had 3 bases not matched to a gene; V was cut back by 3 bases and J by 4 bases. CDR1 LNHDA and CDR2 SQIVND come from the germline V gene (reference sequence). This CDR3 is built from 14 residues. CDR3 sequence: CASSIVDRKNIQYF. The CDR3 bases are TGTGCCAGTAGTATTGTGGACAGGAAAAACATTCAGTACTTC.

The V gene is TRBV7-6, the J gene TRBJ2-1; TRBD2 agrees at 7 bases. Trimming took 3 bases from V and 2 from J; bases not matched to a gene: 7. Germline CDR1 and CDR2: SGHVS and FNYEAQ. The CDR3 is made up of 16 amino acids. CDR3 in amino acids: CASSFSGLVPYNEQFF. The CDR3 DNA reads TGTGCCAGCAGCTTTTCCGGACTAGTCCCCTACAATGAGCAGTTCTTC.

J is TRBJ1-1 and V is TRBV19, with TRBD1 identical over 9 bases. Germline assignment: CDR1 LNHDA and CDR2 SQIVND (reference sequence). The CDR3 is 16 amino acids. Losses at the gene ends were 8 bases for V and 5 bases for J; bases not matched to a gene: 15. CDR3 sequence (DNA): TGTGCCAGTTCGTACAGGGGGCGATTTAGAGGGACTGAAGCTTTCTTT. Residues: CASSYRGRFRGTEAFF. Complete variable domain (other parts from reference TRBV19 and TRBJ1-1): DGGITQSPKYLFRKEGQNVTLSCEQNLNHDAMYWYRQDPGQGLRLIYYSQIVNDFQKGDIAEGYSVSREKKESFPLTVTSAQKNPTAFYLCASSYRGRFRGTEAFFGQGTRLTVV.

The J gene is TRBJ2-5, the V gene TRBV18, with D uncertain. V lost 5 bases and J 5 bases, leaving 12 bases between the germline ends. Germline V lookup: CDR1 KGHSH, CDR2 LQKENI. The length of the CDR3 is 13 residues. The chain's CDR3 is CASSTARTETQYF. The CDR3 region has the DNA TGTGCCAGCTCAACCGCCCGAACGGAGACCCAGTACTTC.

The rearrangement uses TRBV29-1 and TRBJ2-7, with 7 bases lining up with TRBD2. In germline, CDR1 is SQVTM, CDR2 ANQGSEA. There are 13 residues in the CDR3. Trimming took 3 bases from V and 7 from J; bases not matched to a gene: 9. DNA for the CDR3: TGCAGCGTTGACCCAGATGCCGGGGGGGAGCAGTACTTC. This encodes CSVDPDAGGEQYF.

This rearrangement joins TRBV2 to TRBJ2-3; D gene ambiguous. This CDR3 has 12 residues. Germline lookup yields CDR1 SNHLY and CDR2 FYNNEI. The V end was cut by 9 bases, the J end by 6 bases, with 13 bases between. The CDR3 is CARSDLGDTQYF. Written as DNA, the CDR3 is TGTGCCAGGTCGGACCTCGGCGATACGCAGTATTTT.

This clone has a single count. This chain links TRBV21-1 with TRBJ2-7; the DNA was not compared with TRBD2, the D call given in the table. TRBV21-1 is shown as a pseudogene. The CDR3 loop spans 18 amino acids. This chain's CDR3 is CASSKGWLAGGPSDEQYF. CDR3 in DNA: TGTGCCAGCAGCAAAGGTTGGCTAGCGGGAGGGCCATCCGACGAGCAGTACTTC.

The rearrangement joins TRBV30 to TRBJ1-5; TRBD1 is a possible D gene (6 bases). Germline values: CDR1 GTSNPN, CDR2 SVGIG (reference sequence). CDR3 size: 15 residues. V lost 1 base, J lost 4 bases, and 14 bases lay in between. CDR3 sequence: CAWSEGVRANQPQHF. As DNA, the CDR3 is TGTGCCTGGAGTGAGGGGGTGCGAGCTAATCAGCCCCAGCATTTT.

This clone has only a few counts. This chain uses TRBV19 with TRBJ2-1, with D tentatively TRBD1 (6 bases). The V end lost 5 bases, the J end lost 1 base, and 9 bases lay between the germline ends. This CDR3 has 14 residues. The germline V gene encodes CDR1 LNHDA and CDR2 SQIVND (reference sequence). CDR3 sequence (DNA): TGTGCCAGTAGTGCCGGACAGTCCTACAATGAGCAGTTCTTC. Translation gives CASSAGQSYNEQFF.

The CDR3 loop reads CASSKARAGGNQPQHF. DNA for the CDR3: TGTGCCAGCAGCAAAGCCAGGGCAGGGGGCAATCAGCCCCAGCATTTT. This chain links TRBV21-1 with TRBJ1-5; TRBD1 is the table's D call and was not checked against the DNA. TRBV21-1 constitutes a pseudogene. The CDR3 has 16 residues.

Regarding this clone: With only one base between it and a far larger clone, this is likely a read error. The V gene is TRBV5-1, the J gene TRBJ2-4; 8 nucleotides match TRBD2. The CDR3 is made up of 18 amino acids. Trimming took 3 bases from V and 0 from J; bases not matched to a gene: 11. From germline, CDR1 is SGHRS and CDR2 YFSETQ. CDR3 sequence: CASSSSQSGSEAKNIQYF. For the CDR3, the DNA is TGCGCCAGCAGCTCGTCTCAGAGCGGGAGCGAAGCCAAAAACATTCAGTACTTC.

This rearrangement joins TRBV2 to TRBJ2-3; D is ambiguous. Germline V gives CDR1 SNHLY, CDR2 FYNNEI. Deletions cut 1 base from V and 5 bases from J, with 13 bases between. CDR3 length: 15 residues. The CDR3 region is CASSEEDQRVDTQYF. The DNA for the CDR3 is TGTGCCAGCAGTGAAGAGGACCAACGGGTAGATACGCAGTATTTT. Using reference TRBV2 and TRBJ2-3 for the parts outside the CDR3, the full variable domain is EPEVTQTPSHQVTQMGQEVILRCVPISNHLYFYWYRQILGQKVEFLVSFYNNEISEKSEIFDDQFSVERPDGSNFTLKIRSTKLEDSAMYFCASSEEDQRVDTQYFGPGTRLTVL.

To note about this clone: At one of its ends the junction is not consistent with the germline gene, which may arise from a read error. The J gene is TRBJ2-3, the V gene TRBV10-1; weak D call: TRBD2 (6 bases). This CDR3 spans 12 amino acids. Germline V lookup: CDR1 WNHNN, CDR2 SYGVQD (reference sequence). The chain's CDR3 is CAGNLVRGPRFF. The CDR3 nucleotides read TGCGCCGGCAATCTTGTGCGGGGCCCAAGATTTTTT.

This chain uses TRBV21-1 with TRBJ2-7; the listed D gene, TRBD2, was not tested against the DNA. TRBV21-1 is a recognized pseudogene. CDR3 length: 14 residues. The chain's CDR3 is CASSKVEGSYEQYF. CDR3 coding DNA: TGTGCCAGCAGCAAAGTGGAGGGCTCCTACGAGCAGTACTTC.

V is TRBV7-2 and J is TRBJ2-3, with 8 nucleotides matching TRBD1. The V gene end was trimmed by 5 bases and the J gene end by 5 bases; junction bases not matched to a gene: 9. The germline V gene encodes CDR1 SGHTA and CDR2 FQGNSA. The CDR3 contains 15 residues. CDR3 DNA: TGTGCCAGCAGCCTATCTGGACAGGGCGTAGATACGCAGTATTTT. This sequence encodes CASSLSGQGVDTQYF.

CDR3 region: CASSHALGSDYGYTF. The DNA of the CDR3 is TGCGCCAGCAGCCATGCACTAGGGAGTGACTATGGCTACACCTTC. The chain combines TRBV4-3 with TRBJ1-2, with D uncertain. The V end was cut by 3 bases, the J end by 3 bases, with 14 bases between. Germline CDR1 reads LGHNA; CDR2 reads YSLEER. The CDR3 consists of 15 residues.

This clone was detected only a few times. This sequence joins TRBV2 and TRBJ2-3; D unresolved. V gave up 6 bases and J gave up 3 bases, with 7 bases separating them. The CDR3 runs 12 residues. Germline CDR1 reads SNHLY; CDR2 reads FYNNEI. The DNA for the CDR3 is TGTGCCAGCAGGGACCGGACAGATACGCAGTATTTT. Translating gives CASRDRTDTQYF.

The chain carries TRBV10-3 and TRBJ2-1, with 9 nucleotides matching TRBD1. The CDR3 spans 14 residues. The V and J ends lost 8 bases and 5 bases, in that order; junction bases with no gene match: 7. Germline V lookup: CDR1 ENHRY, CDR2 SYGVKD. CDR3 coding DNA: TGTGCCATCGCTGGGACAGGGTCAAACAATGAGCAGTTCTTC. This sequence encodes CAIAGTGSNNEQFF.

The table lists this clone with a count of one. This chain links TRBV7-9 with TRBJ2-2, with TRBD2 as a possible D gene (5 bases). Trimming shortened V by 5 bases and J by 4 bases, and 17 bases separated the two germline ends. Germline V CDR1 and CDR2: SEHNR, FQNEAQ (reference sequence). There are 16 residues in the CDR3. The CDR3 spells CASSPRPPEGTGELFF. DNA of the CDR3: TGTGCCAGCAGCCCCCGACCCCCTGAGGGCACCGGGGAGCTGTTTTTT.

This clone has ten or more counts. The chain has TRBV6-1 and TRBJ2-1; the D gene is possibly TRBD2 (5 bases). The CDR3 spans 15 residues. CDR1 is MNHNS and CDR2 is SASEGT in the germline V gene. The V and J ends lost 5 bases and 3 bases respectively, with 14 bases between them. The CDR3 loop is CASSNGDGDYNEQFF. CDR3 nucleotides: TGTGCCAGCAGTAACGGAGACGGGGACTACAATGAGCAGTTCTTC.

This chain links TRBV27 with TRBJ2-1, with a possible D match to TRBD2 (6 bases). V was trimmed by 5 bases and J by 4 bases, leaving 21 bases between them. The V gene's germline CDR1 is MNHEY and CDR2 SMNVEV (reference sequence). This CDR3 is built from 17 residues. The DNA for the CDR3 is TGTGCCAGCAGTCAATCCTCTCTAGCGCGCTATTACAATGAGCAGTTCTTC. It encodes CASSQSSLARYYNEQFF.